One TCR beta chain is described in this entry. The sample comes from a study of blood T cell repertoires in COVID-19. Overall study context: Samples representing acute and convalescent COVID-19 were sourced from the United States, Italy and Spain. T cells, B-cell-depleted T cells, or PBMCs supplied cDNA or gDNA.

From germline, CDR1 is MDHEN and CDR2 SYDVKM. CDR3 size: 17 residues. With V trimmed by 1 base and J by 4 bases, 8 bases remained unmatched. Original analysis: Amplification of reference gene primers was used by the study to estimate nucleated cell counts. Sequenced by immunoSEQ multiplex PCR; TCRdb stores in-frame clones only, minus some. The DNA gave D and trimming, while V, J and clone size come from that table. The table has about 15,000 clones, around 85% seen once. The sequencing input was peripheral blood. The TCR sequence derives from a man aged 70 or older in a cohort sampled during active COVID-19. The chain is built from TRBV28 and TRBJ1-5; 9 nucleotides align to TRBD1. In DNA, the CDR3 is TGTGCCAGCAGTTTATTCCCGGGACAGGGTCGGAATCAGCCCCAGCATTTT. Its protein product is CASSLFPGQGRNQPQHF.